Ten or more counts support the clone carrying this T cell receptor (beta chain). The antigen is undetermined. CDR3 length equals 14 residues. Germline CDR1 and CDR2: SEHNR and FQNEAQ (reference sequence). Trimming at V came to 5 bases and at J to 8 bases, leaving 10 bases not matched to a gene. The source of the sample is a study of CD8+CD57+ T cells in acquired aplastic anemia. At the level of the study: The sorted CD4+ and CD8+ cells yielded an average about 3.5 ug of DNA.

Investigators profiled TCR beta VDJ and CDR3 from genomic DNA template. TCRdb recomputed calls from the reads with MiXCR, one row per CDR3 protein. The data contain approximately 470,000 distinct CDR3 sequences, more than 25% of them singletons. Study-wide findings and caveats: A significant difference in CD8+ Simpson's diversity between patients and controls was not found. Common to patients and controls were about 31 CD8+ CDR3 sequences.

It was patients with CD8+CD57+ cell expansion by flow cytometry who were chosen for sequencing. None of the patients had been given any therapy when their blood was sampled. The gene calls are TRBV7-9 and TRBJ1-2; the match to TRBD1 covers 8 bases. This TCR was sampled from a human donor with aplastic anemia. The sequencing input was sorted CD4+, CD8+, or CD8+CD57+ T cells (not recorded which) from PBMCs. The CDR3 protein is CASSLTGGADGYTF. In nucleotides, the CDR3 is TGTGCCAGCAGCCTTACAGGGGGGGCGGACGGCTACACCTTC. Variable domain in full (rest from reference TRBV7-9 and TRBJ1-2): DTGVSQNPRHKITKRGQNVTFRCDPISEHNRLYWYRQTLGQGPEFLTYFQNEAQLEKSRLLSDRFSAERPKGSFSTLEIQRTEQGDSAMYLCASSLTGGADGYTFGSGTRLTVV.